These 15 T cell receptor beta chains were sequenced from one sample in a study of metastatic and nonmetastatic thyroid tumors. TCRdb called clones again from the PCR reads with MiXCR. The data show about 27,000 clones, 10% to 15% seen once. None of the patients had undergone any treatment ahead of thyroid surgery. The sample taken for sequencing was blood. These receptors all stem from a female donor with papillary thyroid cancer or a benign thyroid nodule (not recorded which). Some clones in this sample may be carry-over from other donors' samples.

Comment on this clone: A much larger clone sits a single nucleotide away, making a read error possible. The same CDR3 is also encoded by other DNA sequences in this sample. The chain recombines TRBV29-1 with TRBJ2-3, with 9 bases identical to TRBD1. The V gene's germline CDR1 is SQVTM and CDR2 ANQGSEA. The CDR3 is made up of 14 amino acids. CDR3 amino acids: CSTKQGARADTQYF. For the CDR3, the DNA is TGCAGCACAAAACAGGGGGCCCGCGCAGATACACAGTATTTT.

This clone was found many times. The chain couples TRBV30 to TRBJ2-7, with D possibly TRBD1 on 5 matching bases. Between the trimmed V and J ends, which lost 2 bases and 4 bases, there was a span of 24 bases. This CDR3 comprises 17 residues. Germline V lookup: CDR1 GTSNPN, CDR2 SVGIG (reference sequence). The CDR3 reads CAWSKVGTGDFLYEQYF. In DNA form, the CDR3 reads TGTGCCTGGAGTAAGGTAGGTACAGGCGATTTTCTTTACGAGCAGTACTTC.

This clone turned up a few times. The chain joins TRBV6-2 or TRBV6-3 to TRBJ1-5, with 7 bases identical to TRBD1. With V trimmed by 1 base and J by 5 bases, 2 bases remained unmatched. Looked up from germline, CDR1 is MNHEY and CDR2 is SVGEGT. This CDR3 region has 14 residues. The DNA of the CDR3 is TGTGCCAGCAGTTACTACGACAGGGATCAGCCCCAGCATTTT. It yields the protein CASSYYDRDQPQHF.

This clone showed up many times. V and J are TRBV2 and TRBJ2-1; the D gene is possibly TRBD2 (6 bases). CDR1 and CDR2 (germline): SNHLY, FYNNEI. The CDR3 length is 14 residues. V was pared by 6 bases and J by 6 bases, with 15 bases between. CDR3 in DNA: TGTGCCAGCAGGCCGGGACTGGAGGGCAATGAGCAGTTCTTC. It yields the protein CASRPGLEGNEQFF.

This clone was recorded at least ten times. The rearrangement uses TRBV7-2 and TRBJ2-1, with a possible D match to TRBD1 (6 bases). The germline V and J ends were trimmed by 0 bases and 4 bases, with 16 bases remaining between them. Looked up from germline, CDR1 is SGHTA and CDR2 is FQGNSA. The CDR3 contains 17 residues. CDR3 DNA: TGTGCCAGCAGCTTAGCCGACAGGCGGTGGGGGTACAATGAGCAGTTCTTC. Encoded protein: CASSLADRRWGYNEQFF.

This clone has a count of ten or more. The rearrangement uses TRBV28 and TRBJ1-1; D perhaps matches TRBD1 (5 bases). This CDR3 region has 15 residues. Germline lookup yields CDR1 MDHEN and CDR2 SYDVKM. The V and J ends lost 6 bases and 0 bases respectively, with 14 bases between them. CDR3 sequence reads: CASRPREGLNTEAFF. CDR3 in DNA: TGTGCCAGCAGACCCAGGGAGGGTTTGAACACTGAAGCTTTCTTT. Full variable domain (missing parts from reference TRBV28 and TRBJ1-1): DVKVTQSSRYLVKRTGEKVFLECVQDMDHENMFWYRQDPGLGLRLIYFSYDVKMKEKGDIPEGYSVSREKKERFSLILESASTNQTSMYLCASRPREGLNTEAFFGQGTRLTVV.

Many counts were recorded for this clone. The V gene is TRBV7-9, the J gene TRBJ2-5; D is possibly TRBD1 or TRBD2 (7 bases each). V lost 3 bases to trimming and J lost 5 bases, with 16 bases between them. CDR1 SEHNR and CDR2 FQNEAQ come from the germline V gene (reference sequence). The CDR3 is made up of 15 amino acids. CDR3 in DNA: TGTGCCAGCAGCTTCCAGGGGGAGGGCCACGAGACCCAGTACTTC. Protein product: CASSFQGEGHETQYF.

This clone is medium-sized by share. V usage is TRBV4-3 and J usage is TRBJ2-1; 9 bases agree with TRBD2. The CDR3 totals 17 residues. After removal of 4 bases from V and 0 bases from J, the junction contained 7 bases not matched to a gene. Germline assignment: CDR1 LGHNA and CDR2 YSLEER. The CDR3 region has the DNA TGCGCCAGCAGCCCCCTACTAGCGGGCTTCTCCTACAATGAGCAGTTCTTC. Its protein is CASSPLLAGFSYNEQFF.

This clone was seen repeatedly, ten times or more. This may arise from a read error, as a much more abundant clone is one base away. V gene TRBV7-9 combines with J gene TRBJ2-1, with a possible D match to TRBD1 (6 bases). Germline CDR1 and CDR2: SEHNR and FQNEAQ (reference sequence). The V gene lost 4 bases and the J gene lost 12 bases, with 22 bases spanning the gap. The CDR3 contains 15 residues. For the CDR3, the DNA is TGTGCCAGCAGCTACAACAGGGTTCCCTTTGGTGGGCAGTTCTTC. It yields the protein CASSYNRVPFGGQFF.

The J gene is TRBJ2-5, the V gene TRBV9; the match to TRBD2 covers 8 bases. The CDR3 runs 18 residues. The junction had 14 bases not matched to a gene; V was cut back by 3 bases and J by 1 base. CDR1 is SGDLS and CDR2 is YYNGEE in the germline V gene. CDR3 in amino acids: CASSAGQTSDTIQETQYF. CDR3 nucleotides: TGTGCCAGCAGCGCCGGTCAGACTAGCGACACAATCCAAGAGACCCAGTACTTC.

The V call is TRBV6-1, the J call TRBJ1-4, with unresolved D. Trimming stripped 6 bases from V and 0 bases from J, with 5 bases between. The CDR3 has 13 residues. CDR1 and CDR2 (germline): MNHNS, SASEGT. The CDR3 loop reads CASRGTTNEKLFF. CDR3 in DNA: TGTGCCAGCAGGGGGACAACTAATGAAAAACTGTTTTTT.

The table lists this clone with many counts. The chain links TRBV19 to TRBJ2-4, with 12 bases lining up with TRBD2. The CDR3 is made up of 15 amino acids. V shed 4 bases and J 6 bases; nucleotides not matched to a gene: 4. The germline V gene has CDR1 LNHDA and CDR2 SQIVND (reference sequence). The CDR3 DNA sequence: TGTGCCAGTAGTACTAGCGGGAGGGCCTCAAACATTCAGTACTTC. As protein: CASSTSGRASNIQYF.

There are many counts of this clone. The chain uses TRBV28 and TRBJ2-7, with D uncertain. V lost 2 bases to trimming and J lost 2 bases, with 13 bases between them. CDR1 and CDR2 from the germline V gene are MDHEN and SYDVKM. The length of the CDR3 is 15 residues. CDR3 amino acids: CASSLLGTLTYEQYF. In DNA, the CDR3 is TGTGCCAGCAGTTTACTCGGCACCCTAACCTACGAGCAGTACTTC.

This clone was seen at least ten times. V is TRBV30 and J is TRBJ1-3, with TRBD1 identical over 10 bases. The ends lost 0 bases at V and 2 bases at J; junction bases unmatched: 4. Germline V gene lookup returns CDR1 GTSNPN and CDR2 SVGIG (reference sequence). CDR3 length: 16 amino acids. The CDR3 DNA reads TGTGCCTGGAGTGTACGGGGGACAGGGGCTGGAAACACCATATATTTT. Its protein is CAWSVRGTGAGNTIYF.

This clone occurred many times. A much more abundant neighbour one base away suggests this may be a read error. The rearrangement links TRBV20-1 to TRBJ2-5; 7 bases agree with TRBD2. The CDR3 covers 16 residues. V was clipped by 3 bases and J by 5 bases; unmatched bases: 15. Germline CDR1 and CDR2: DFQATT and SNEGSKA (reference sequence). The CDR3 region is CSARSPGLVVVETQYF. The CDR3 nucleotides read TGCAGTGCTAGGTCACCCGGACTAGTAGTAGTGGAGACCCAGTACTTC.